This TCR beta chain was identified during a study of blood T cell repertoires in COVID-19. Study context: Sites in the United States, Italy and Spain provided acute and convalescent COVID-19 samples. PBMCs, B-cell-depleted T cells, or T cells provided the cDNA or gDNA that made up the material.

The table lists this clone with a count of one. The length of the CDR3 is 16 residues. The germline V gene encodes CDR1 SGHTA and CDR2 FQGNSA. V was cut by 2 bases and J by 4 bases, with 16 bases left in between. In the original processing: Estimated nucleated cell counts came from reference gene primer amplification. The data were produced by immunoSEQ multiplex PCR, yet TCRdb's version contains in-frame clones alone and is incomplete. D and trimming were read from the DNA, whereas the V and J calls and clone size are those reported in that table. The data show about 190,000 clones, around 79% seen once.

The origin of this receptor is a woman aged 45-59 years with acute or convalescent COVID-19. J is TRBJ2-3 and V is TRBV7-2; the D gene is possibly TRBD2 (5 bases). Sequencing input: peripheral blood. The DNA of the CDR3 is TGTGCCAGCAGCTTACCCCCGGGGATGGTGGCAGATACGCAGTATTTT. Protein product: CASSLPPGMVADTQYF.